Below, 31 T cell receptor beta chains from the same sample are listed, as sequenced in a study of regulatory T cells in long-lasting Graves disease (dated by TCRdb to the early 2020s). The time point label corresponds to: newly diagnosed GD, antithyroid drugs for less than 3 months. For both TCR sequencing and RNA sequencing, RNA was extracted from PBMCs in TRIzol. Library preparation used multiplex PCR. Sequenced on an Illumina HiSeq 4000. iRepertoire HTBI primers and Arm-PCR amplification of CDR3 regions were used to construct TCR beta libraries. TCRdb cleaned the public reads at Q25 with fastp, built clones with MiXCR and kept in-frame beta chains. Each entry is one CDR3 protein sequence, shown with its most common DNA and genes. This sample has about 220,000 distinct CDR3 sequences in its table, and around 20% of those were observed once. The ten most abundant clones make up about an eighth of the sample.

This sample was shared with a second study, whose subject was T cells in Graves' hyperthyroidism and ophthalmopathy.

The starting material was peripheral blood mononuclear cells (PBMCs), obtained at new diagnosis, from a patient treated with antithyroid drugs. The source is a woman aged 25-40 years with Graves disease. Donor details come from another sample of the same person, matched by shared clones.

J is TRBJ1-1 and V is TRBV6-1; 9 positions match TRBD1. J was trimmed by 6 bases and V by 6 bases; bases with no gene match: 5. The CDR3 is made up of 13 amino acids. Germline assignment: CDR1 MNHNS and CDR2 SASEGT. The CDR3 protein is CASRDRGIAEAFF. The CDR3 coding sequence is TGTGCCAGCAGGGACAGGGGAATTGCTGAAGCTTTCTTT.

This chain links TRBV7-2 with TRBJ2-7; possibly TRBD1 for D (5 bases). The CDR3 runs to 14 residues. Germline assignment: CDR1 SGHTA and CDR2 FQGNSA. V was shortened by 0 bases and J by 4 bases, with 10 bases between the two germline ends. CDR3 region: CASSLATRVYEQYF. The CDR3, as DNA: TGTGCCAGCAGCTTAGCTACCAGGGTGTACGAGCAGTACTTC.

In its sample, this clonotype was seen a few times. V is TRBV24-1 and J is TRBJ2-2; TRBD1 aligns across 7 bases. This CDR3 is built from 16 residues. Germline V lookup: CDR1 KGHDR, CDR2 SFDVKD. V lost 2 bases to trimming and J lost 5 bases; unmatched junction nucleotides: 7. CDR3 bases: TGTGCCACCAGTGATTGGACAGGCCGACGGACCGGGGAGCTGTTTTTT. It yields the protein CATSDWTGRRTGELFF.

This clonotype occurred many times. The chain couples TRBV10-3 to TRBJ1-3; D is uncertain. Germline V lookup: CDR1 ENHRY, CDR2 SYGVKD. V shed 0 bases and J shed 3 bases, with 0 bases lying between them. CDR3 length: 12 amino acids. The CDR3: CAISESGNTIYF. DNA for the CDR3: TGTGCCATCAGTGAGTCTGGAAACACCATATATTTT.

CDR3 sequence: CASSLGPGQGTSGLDEQFF. Written as DNA, the CDR3 is TGTGCCAGCAGCTTGGGTCCGGGACAGGGCACTAGCGGGCTGGATGAGCAGTTCTTC. The chain links TRBV5-6 to TRBJ2-1; D may match TRBD1 or TRBD2 (9 bases each). V lost 0 bases and J 8 bases, leaving 27 bases between the germline ends. Germline CDR1 is SGHDT and CDR2 is YYEEEE. The length of the CDR3 is 19 residues.

The chain carries TRBV29-1 and TRBJ2-2, with 8 bases aligning to TRBD1. The CDR3 consists of 14 residues. V shed 7 bases and J 0 bases; nucleotides not matched to a gene: 4. Germline V gives CDR1 SQVTM, CDR2 ANQGSEA. The CDR3 region has the DNA TGCAGCGCCAACAGGGGGACGAACACCGGGGAGCTGTTTTTT. It encodes CSANRGTNTGELFF.

In its sample, this clonotype was seen a few times. V and J are TRBV25-1 and TRBJ1-1; D remains unclear. The CDR3 length is 13 residues. Germline lookup yields CDR1 MGHDK and CDR2 SYGVNS. V was clipped by 1 base and J by 2 bases, with 5 bases between them. CDR3 nucleotide sequence: TGTGCCAGCAGTGAATTCACCAACACTGAAGCTTTCTTT. It specifies CASSEFTNTEAFF.

This clonotype was counted ten times or more. V usage is TRBV2 and J usage is TRBJ2-7, with TRBD2 matching 8 bases. Germline CDR1 and CDR2: SNHLY and FYNNEI. The CDR3 length is 14 residues. Germline trimming cut 2 bases from V and 3 bases from J; bases unmatched to any gene: 3. CDR3 amino acids: CASSETLAVYEQYF. DNA for the CDR3: TGTGCCAGCAGTGAAACACTAGCGGTCTACGAGCAGTACTTC.

Remarks on this clonotype: This is likely an artifact of a read error, given a far larger clone one base away. No conserved phenylalanine or tryptophan is present at the end of the CDR3, so a read error is the likely explanation. The chain is built from TRBV28 and TRBJ2-1; 7 bases align to TRBD1. Near its end, the DNA agrees better with TRBJ2-5, so the J call may be wrong. This CDR3 region has 14 residues. The germline V gene encodes CDR1 MDHEN and CDR2 SYDVKM. The CDR3 sequence is CASSLDRVRETQYS. The CDR3 nucleotides read TGTGCCAGCAGTCTCGACAGGGTGAGAGAGACCCAGTACTCC.

This clonotype has ten or more counts. The chain is built from TRBV27 and TRBJ1-6, with a possible D match to TRBD1 (5 bases). The V end was cut by 7 bases, the J end by 9 bases, with 13 bases between. Looked up from germline, CDR1 is MNHEY and CDR2 is SMNVEV (reference sequence). CDR3 length equals 13 residues. The CDR3 is CASTAGYGSPLHF. CDR3 coding DNA: TGTGCCAGCACCGCAGGGTATGGTTCACCCCTCCACTTT.

This clonotype was observed many times. The chain carries TRBV12-3 or TRBV12-4 and TRBJ2-2; 11 bases line up with TRBD2. The ends lost 2 bases at V and 5 bases at J; junction bases unmatched: 7. CDR3 length: 17 amino acids. The CDR3 reads CASSLSGLAGGTGELFF. CDR3 sequence (DNA): TGTGCCAGCAGTTTATCAGGGCTAGCGGGAGGTACCGGGGAGCTGTTTTTT.

This clonotype was seen a handful of times. Being one base from a much bigger clone, this may be a read error. The chain carries TRBV30 and TRBJ1-2; a weak D match, TRBD1 (5 bases). The CDR3 spans 14 residues. Deletions cut 2 bases from V and 6 bases from J, with 16 bases between. The germline gives CDR1 GTSNPN, CDR2 SVGIG (reference sequence). CDR3: CAWSTRAGRDGYTF. CDR3 bases: TGTGCCTGGAGTACCCGGGCAGGGCGGGATGGCTACACCTTC.

This clonotype was counted at least ten times. The chain uses TRBV3-1 and TRBJ2-7; a weak D match, TRBD2 (7 bases). This CDR3 spans 14 amino acids. Germline V gene data show CDR1 as LGHDT and CDR2 as YNNKEL (reference sequence). V was clipped by 4 bases and J by 5 bases, with 15 bases between them. The CDR3 nucleotides read TGTGCCAGCAGCCCCTCCGGGAGGACAGACGAGCAGTACTTC. Protein: CASSPSGRTDEQYF.

This clonotype came up many times. This chain joins TRBV6-2 or TRBV6-3 and TRBJ2-4; no firm D call. Trimming removed 5 bases from V and 0 bases from J, with 11 bases in between. Germline CDR1 reads MNHEY; CDR2 reads SVGEGT. The CDR3 is 15 residues long. The CDR3, as DNA: TGTGCCAGCAGTGAAGCGACCCTAGCCAAAAACATTCAGTACTTC. Translating it yields CASSEATLAKNIQYF.

This sequence joins TRBV5-5 and TRBJ2-7; D might be TRBD1 or TRBD2, each matching 5 bases. In germline, CDR1 is SGHKS, CDR2 YYEKEE (reference sequence). The CDR3 loop spans 15 amino acids. Trimming stripped 4 bases from V and 0 bases from J, with 14 bases between. CDR3 amino acids: CASSPQTGLSYEQYF. The CDR3 DNA reads as TGTGCCAGCAGCCCTCAAACAGGACTCTCCTACGAGCAGTACTTC.

This clonotype was seen at least ten times. The chain has TRBV7-8 and TRBJ2-1; D not certain. Trimming left V 2 bases short and J 12 bases short, with 20 bases between. Germline CDR1 reads SGHVS; CDR2 reads FQNEAQ. This CDR3 has 15 residues. Here the CDR3 reads CASSLYSKLLQGQFF. CDR3 nucleotide sequence: TGTGCCAGCAGCTTATATAGTAAGCTCCTACAAGGGCAGTTCTTC.

V is TRBV6-5 and J is TRBJ1-1; TRBD1 aligns across 10 bases. J gave up 3 bases and V 4 bases, and 5 bases lay outside the gene matches. CDR1 is MNHEY and CDR2 is SVGAGI in the germline V gene. The CDR3 totals 15 residues. The CDR3 is CASSFRDRGDTEAFF. The DNA of the CDR3 is TGTGCCAGCAGTTTCCGGGACAGGGGTGACACTGAAGCTTTCTTT.

The sample holds many counts of this clonotype. The V and J genes are TRBV6-1 and TRBJ1-1; 7 positions agree with TRBD1. Looked up from germline, CDR1 is MNHNS and CDR2 is SASEGT. J gave up 1 base and V 4 bases, and 6 bases lay outside the gene matches. The CDR3 consists of 15 residues. The CDR3 coding sequence is TGTGCCAGCAGTGTCGACGGGACAGCGAACACTGAAGCTTTCTTT. Its protein product is CASSVDGTANTEAFF.

In this sample, this clonotype turned up many times. This sequence joins TRBV3-1 and TRBJ1-4; D may be TRBD1 (5 bases). The CDR3 is made up of 16 amino acids. V lost 3 bases, J lost 5 bases, and 16 bases lay in between. Germline CDR1 and CDR2: LGHDT and YNNKEL (reference sequence). This CDR3 reads CASSQYRIGRNEKLFF. CDR3 nucleotides: TGTGCCAGCAGCCAGTACAGGATCGGGCGAAATGAAAAACTGTTTTTT.

This clonotype was detected ten times or more. This chain connects TRBV20-1 to TRBJ2-3, with D maybe TRBD1 (5 bases). Germline CDR1 DFQATT, CDR2 SNEGSKA (reference sequence). The CDR3 contains 14 residues. Trimming took 6 bases from V and 0 from J, leaving 13 bases between them. The CDR3 coding sequence is TGCAGTGCCTGGACACTATCTAGCACAGATACGCAGTATTTT. Its protein is CSAWTLSSTDTQYF.

This clonotype came up many times. The CDR3 loop reads CASSEPGQGNYGYTF. The DNA for the CDR3 is TGTGCCAGCAGTGAACCGGGACAGGGGAACTATGGCTACACCTTC. The chain has TRBV25-1 and TRBJ1-2, with 10 bases matching TRBD1. Trimming at V came to 2 bases and at J to 2 bases, leaving 2 bases not matched to a gene. Germline lookup yields CDR1 MGHDK and CDR2 SYGVNS. This CDR3 comprises 15 residues.

This clonotype was observed at least ten times. The V and J genes are TRBV27 and TRBJ1-1; tentative D call: TRBD1 (6 bases). The V and J ends lost 6 bases and 9 bases respectively, with 23 bases between them. Germline assignment: CDR1 MNHEY and CDR2 SMNVEV (reference sequence). The CDR3 loop spans 15 amino acids. The CDR3 reads CASSQGWGASAKAFF. CDR3 coding DNA: TGTGCCAGCAGCCAAGGCTGGGGGGCGAGTGCTAAAGCTTTCTTT.

This chain connects TRBV11-2 to TRBJ2-3, with TRBD1 matching 7 bases. Germline CDR1 is SGHAT and CDR2 is FQNNGV. CDR3 length: 14 amino acids. Unmatched junction bases numbered 8, after V lost 9 bases and J lost 2 bases. This CDR3 is CASSPTGATDTQYF. CDR3 bases: TGTGCCAGTAGTCCTACAGGGGCCACAGATACGCAGTATTTT. Drawing the rest from reference TRBV11-2 and TRBJ2-3, the complete variable domain is EAGVAQSPRYKIIEKRQSVAFWCNPISGHATLYWYQQILGQGPKLLIQFQNNGVVDDSQLPKDRFSAERLKGVDSTLKIQPAKLEDSAVYLCASSPTGATDTQYFGPGTRLTVL.

The CDR3 spells CASSPRGPGTDTQYF. CDR3 nucleotides: TGTGCCAGCAGCCCACGGGGGCCGGGCACAGATACGCAGTATTTT. This chain joins TRBV7-2 and TRBJ2-3, with D possibly called TRBD1 or TRBD2 (6 bases each). The germline gives CDR1 SGHTA, CDR2 FQGNSA. This CDR3 has 15 amino acids. V lost 5 bases, J lost 1 base, and 13 bases lay in between.

On this clonotype itself: It is likely a read error: a sequence one base away is far more abundant. Likely a read error: the CDR3 ends without its conserved phenylalanine or tryptophan. The rearrangement links TRBV12-3 or TRBV12-4 to TRBJ2-3; D possibly corresponds to TRBD2 (6 bases). The CDR3 is made up of 16 amino acids. The V gene lost 3 bases and the J gene lost 0 bases, with 13 bases spanning the gap. The DNA for the CDR3 is TGTGCCAGCAGTTTGACTAGATCATTTAGCACAGATACGCAGTATTCT. Protein: CASSLTRSFSTDTQYS.

This clonotype occurred many times. The rearrangement uses TRBV15 and TRBJ2-5; tentatively, D is TRBD1 (5 bases). V gave up 0 bases and J gave up 4 bases, with 12 bases separating them. This CDR3 is built from 15 residues. CDR1 is LNHNV and CDR2 is YYDKDF in the germline V gene (reference sequence). The CDR3 bases are TGTGCCACCAGCAGAGATCTACAGGCGTTAGAGACCCAGTACTTC. Protein product: CATSRDLQALETQYF. Full variable domain (rest looked up from reference TRBV15 and TRBJ2-5): DAMVIQNPRYQVTQFGKPVTLSCSQTLNHNVMYWYQQKSSQAPKLLFHYYDKDFNNEADTPDNFQSRRPNTSFCFLDIRSPGLGDTAMYLCATSRDLQALETQYFGPGTRLLVL.

Concerning this clonotype: A read error is likely here: a far larger clone is one base away. This rearrangement joins TRBV2 to TRBJ2-3; no firm D call. The J call is doubtful: the DNA matches TRBJ2-1 better. Germline CDR1 SNHLY, CDR2 FYNNEI. The CDR3 contains 13 residues. CDR3 DNA sequence: TGTGCCAGCAGGATGACCCCTGGCTATGGGCAGTTCTTC. As protein: CASRMTPGYGQFF.

This clonotype was found many times. A much larger clonotype is one base distant, so this may be a read error. V and J are TRBV12-3 or TRBV12-4 and TRBJ1-2; the D gene is possibly TRBD1 (5 bases). CDR3 length: 14 amino acids. The CDR3 region is CASSWDDFDYDYTF. The CDR3 DNA is TGTGCCAGCAGCTGGGACGATTTCGACTATGACTACACCTTC.

There are many counts of this clonotype. The chain joins TRBV28 to TRBJ2-1, with TRBD1 matching 7 bases. The germline CDR1 and CDR2 sequences are MDHEN and SYDVKM. Trimming removed 3 bases from V and 10 bases from J; junction bases left unmatched: 18. The CDR3 has 17 residues. The CDR3, as DNA: TGTGCCAGCAGTTTCCCCAAGACAGGGAGCCTGCCTGGAGAGCAGTTCTTC. This encodes CASSFPKTGSLPGEQFF.

This clonotype was found many times. J is TRBJ2-2 and V is TRBV7-9; 8 positions match TRBD1. CDR1 SEHNR and CDR2 FQNEAQ come from the germline V gene (reference sequence). V shed 7 bases and J 2 bases; nucleotides not matched to a gene: 6. The CDR3 sequence is 15 residues long. Here the CDR3 reads CASNPGQANTGELFF. The CDR3 nucleotides read TGTGCCAGCAACCCGGGACAGGCTAACACCGGGGAGCTGTTTTTT. Full variable domain (rest looked up from reference TRBV7-9 and TRBJ2-2): DTGVSQNPRHKITKRGQNVTFRCDPISEHNRLYWYRQTLGQGPEFLTYFQNEAQLEKSRLLSDRFSAERPKGSFSTLEIQRTEQGDSAMYLCASNPGQANTGELFFGEGSRLTVL.

The CDR3, as DNA: TGTGCCAGCAGTGAGGGACAGGGGGCTTACGAGCAGTACTTC. It codes for CASSEGQGAYEQYF. The chain links TRBV12-3 or TRBV12-4 to TRBJ2-7; TRBD1 matches 12 bases. The trim removed 5 bases at V and 4 bases at J, leaving 3 bases unmatched. This CDR3 has 14 residues.